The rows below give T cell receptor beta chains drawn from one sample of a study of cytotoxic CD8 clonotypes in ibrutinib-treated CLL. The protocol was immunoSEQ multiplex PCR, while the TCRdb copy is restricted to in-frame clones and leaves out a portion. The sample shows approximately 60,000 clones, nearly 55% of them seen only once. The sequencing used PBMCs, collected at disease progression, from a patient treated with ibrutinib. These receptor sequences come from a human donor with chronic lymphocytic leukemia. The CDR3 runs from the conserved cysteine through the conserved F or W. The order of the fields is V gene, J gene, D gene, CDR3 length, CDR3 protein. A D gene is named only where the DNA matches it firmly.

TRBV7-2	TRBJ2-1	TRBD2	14	CASSSPTSLGEQFF
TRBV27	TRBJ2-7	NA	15	CASSLQGHNSYEQYF
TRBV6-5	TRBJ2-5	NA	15	CASSYSLGPQETQYF
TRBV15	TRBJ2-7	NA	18	CATSRDLSGGTAAYEQYF
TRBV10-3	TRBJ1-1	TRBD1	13	CAISGTGYTEAFF
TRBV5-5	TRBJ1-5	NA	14	CASSLVGVDQPQHF
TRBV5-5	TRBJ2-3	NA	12	CASSLERDTQYF
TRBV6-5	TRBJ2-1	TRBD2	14	CASSPGTSGYEQFF
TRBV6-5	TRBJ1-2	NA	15	CASRKLGPKNYGYTF
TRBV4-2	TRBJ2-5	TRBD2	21	CASSQDSVTSSGRTFQETQYF
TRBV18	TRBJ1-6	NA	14	CASSTQSYNSPLHF
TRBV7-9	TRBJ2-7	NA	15	CASTLLAGSSYEQYF
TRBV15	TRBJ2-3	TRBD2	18	CATSSLAGLRIPTDTQYF
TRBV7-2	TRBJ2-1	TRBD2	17	CASSNPSGGYSYNEQFF
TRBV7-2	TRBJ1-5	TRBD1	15	CASSLDRGLGQPQHF
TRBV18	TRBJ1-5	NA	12	CASSGSNQPQHF
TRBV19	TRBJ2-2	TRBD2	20	CASSIPGSGLAGGPTGELFF
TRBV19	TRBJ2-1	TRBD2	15	CASRRLADLYNEQFF
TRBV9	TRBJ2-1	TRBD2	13	CASSVSGGSEQFF
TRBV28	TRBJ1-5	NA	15	CASSFWGQTHQPQHF
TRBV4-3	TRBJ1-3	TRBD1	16	CASSQEGGGGSGTIYF
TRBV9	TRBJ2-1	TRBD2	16	CASSPRGLADYNEQFF
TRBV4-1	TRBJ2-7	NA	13	CASSPSAVYEQYF
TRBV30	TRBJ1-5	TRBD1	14	CAWSVLTGNQPQHF
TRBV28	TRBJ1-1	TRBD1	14	CASRDLTGITEAFF
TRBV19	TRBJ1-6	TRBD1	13	CASSRFDRARLHF
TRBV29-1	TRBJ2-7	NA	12	CSVEGQGYEQYF
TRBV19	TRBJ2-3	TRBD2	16	CASSLGLAGGIDTQYF
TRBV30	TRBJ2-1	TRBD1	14	CAWSRRGSTNEQFF
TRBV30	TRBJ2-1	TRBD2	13	CAWTPGLASLQFF
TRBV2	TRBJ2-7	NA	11	CASSVDRQSVF
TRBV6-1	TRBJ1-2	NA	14	CASSESPEIYGYTF
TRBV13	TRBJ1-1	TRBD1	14	CASSRRGGGTEAFF
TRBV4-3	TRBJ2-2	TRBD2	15	CASSPAGGITGELFF
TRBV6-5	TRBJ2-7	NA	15	CASSYSPNGAYEQYF
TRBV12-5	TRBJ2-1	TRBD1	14	CASGGQGAYNEQFF
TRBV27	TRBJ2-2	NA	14	CASSPLINTGELFF
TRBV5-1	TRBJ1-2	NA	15	CASSLSVSERAGYTF
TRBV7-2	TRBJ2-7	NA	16	CASSLSPGPGYNGQYF
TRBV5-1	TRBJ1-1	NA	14	CASSLASGFTEAFF
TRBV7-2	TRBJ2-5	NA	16	CASSSYSKLAQETQYF
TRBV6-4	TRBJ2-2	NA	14	CASSDSSITGELFF
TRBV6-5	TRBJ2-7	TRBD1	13	CASRTDRGYEQYF
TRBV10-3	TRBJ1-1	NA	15	CAISASGKRGTEAFF
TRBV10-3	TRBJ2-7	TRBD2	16	CATTRGGLSSSYEQYF
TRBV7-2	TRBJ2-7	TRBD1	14	CASSFRDRGYEQYF
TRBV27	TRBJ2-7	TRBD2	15	CASSPRLAGLHEQYF
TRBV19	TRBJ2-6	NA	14	CASNTASGANVLTF
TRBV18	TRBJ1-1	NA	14	CASSEQRQNTEAFF
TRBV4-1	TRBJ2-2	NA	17	CVQHLKPGAANTGELFF
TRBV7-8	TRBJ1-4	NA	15	CASSLGRLRGEKLFF
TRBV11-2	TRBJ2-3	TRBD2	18	CASSQGVSPSGRTDTQYF
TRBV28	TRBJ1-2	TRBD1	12	CASRTGSSGYTF
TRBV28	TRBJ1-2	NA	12	CASSFRHYGYTF
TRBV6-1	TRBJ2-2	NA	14	CASSEQPNTGELFF
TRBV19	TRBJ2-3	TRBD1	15	CASSKGQKYTDTQYF
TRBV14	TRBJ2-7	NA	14	CASSRSELPYEQYF
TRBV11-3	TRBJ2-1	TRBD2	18	CASSLGPSGRASYNEQFF
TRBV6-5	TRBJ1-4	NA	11	CASRSPEKLFF
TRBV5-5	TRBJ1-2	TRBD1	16	CASSPEGQVINYGYTF